These T cell receptor beta chains were read from a single sample in a study of T cell responses to AZD1222 COVID-19 vaccine. Produced via immunoSEQ multiplex PCR; TCRdb's table is partial and in-frame only. This sample yields approximately 130,000 clones, of which over 85% are seen a single time; 2.5% to 4% belongs to the top ten. This sample comprised peripheral blood, obtained on day 0 of AZD1222 vaccination. These receptor sequences come from an adult in good health. Both conserved end residues are part of each CDR3. A D gene is named only where the DNA matches it firmly.

j_call | v_call | d_call | cdr3_aa | cdr3_nt
TRBJ1-2 | TRBV7-2 | NA | CASSFTGLRYGYTF | TGTGCCAGCAGTTTCACGGGCCTTAGGTATGGCTACACCTTC
TRBJ2-5 | TRBV15 | NA | CATSRSPKETQYF | TGTGCCACCAGCAGAAGCCCCAAAGAGACCCAGTACTTC
TRBJ1-1 | TRBV5-6 | TRBD1 | CASSGTGAPGMNTEAFF | TGTGCCAGCAGCGGGACAGGGGCCCCCGGGATGAACACTGAAGCTTTCTTT
TRBJ1-1 | TRBV6-4 | TRBD1 | CASRPRGQGKTEAFF | TGTGCCAGCAGGCCAAGGGGGCAGGGTAAAACTGAAGCTTTCTTT
TRBJ2-4 | TRBV3-1/TRBV3-2 | NA | CASSQSTAKNIQYF | TGTGCCAGCAGCCAATCTACAGCCAAAAACATTCAGTACTTC
TRBJ2-6 | TRBV16 | NA | CASSQGPPSGANVLTF | TGTGCCAGCAGTCAAGGACCGCCCTCTGGGGCCAACGTCCTGACTTTC
TRBJ1-1 | TRBV16 | NA | CASSQFAGDNTEAFF | TGTGCCAGCAGCCAATTCGCGGGGGATAACACTGAAGCTTTCTTT
TRBJ2-7 | TRBV6-5 | TRBD2 | CASSYGTSGYEQYF | TGTGCCAGCAGCTATGGGACTAGCGGTTACGAGCAGTACTTC
TRBJ2-7 | TRBV6-2/TRBV6-3 | TRBD1 | CASSYGDRGRFYEQYF | TGTGCCAGCAGTTACGGGGACAGGGGGCGGTTCTACGAGCAGTACTTC
TRBJ2-5 | TRBV5-3 | NA | CARSGLLGFQETQYF | TGTGCCAGAAGCGGCCTTTTAGGCTTCCAAGAGACCCAGTACTTC
TRBJ2-7 | TRBV9 | NA | CASSVGGTEEYEQYF | TGTGCCAGCAGCGTAGGAGGTACAGAGGAATACGAGCAGTACTTC
TRBJ1-6 | TRBV27 | NA | CASTPDPVRVDSPLHF | TGTGCCAGCACCCCTGATCCCGTGCGTGTGGATTCACCCCTCCACTTT
TRBJ2-1 | TRBV5-1 | TRBD1 | CASSPGTGSGNEQFF | TGCGCCAGCAGCCCCGGGACAGGGTCGGGCAATGAGCAGTTCTTC
TRBJ1-1 | TRBV6-5 | TRBD1 | CASSYLQGDGTEAFF | TGTGCCAGCAGTTACTTACAGGGGGATGGGACTGAAGCTTTCTTT
TRBJ2-5 | TRBV19 | NA | CASNSGRSHGTQYF | TGTGCCAGCAATAGCGGACGCTCACATGGGACCCAGTACTTC
TRBJ1-5 | TRBV25-1 | NA | CASSQGNQPQHF | TGTGCCAGCAGTCAGGGAAATCAGCCCCAGCATTTT
TRBJ1-4 | TRBV5-1 | TRBD1 | CASSLGQGEKLFF | TGCGCCAGCAGCTTGGGACAGGGTGAAAAACTGTTTTTT
TRBJ2-2 | TRBV19 | TRBD2 | CASSPSGRANTGELFF | TGTGCCAGTAGCCCGAGCGGGAGGGCGAACACCGGGGAGCTGTTTTTT
TRBJ2-7 | TRBV15 | TRBD1 | CATSRASLGQGSYEQYF | TGTGCCACCAGCAGAGCCTCCCTGGGACAGGGCTCCTACGAGCAGTACTTC